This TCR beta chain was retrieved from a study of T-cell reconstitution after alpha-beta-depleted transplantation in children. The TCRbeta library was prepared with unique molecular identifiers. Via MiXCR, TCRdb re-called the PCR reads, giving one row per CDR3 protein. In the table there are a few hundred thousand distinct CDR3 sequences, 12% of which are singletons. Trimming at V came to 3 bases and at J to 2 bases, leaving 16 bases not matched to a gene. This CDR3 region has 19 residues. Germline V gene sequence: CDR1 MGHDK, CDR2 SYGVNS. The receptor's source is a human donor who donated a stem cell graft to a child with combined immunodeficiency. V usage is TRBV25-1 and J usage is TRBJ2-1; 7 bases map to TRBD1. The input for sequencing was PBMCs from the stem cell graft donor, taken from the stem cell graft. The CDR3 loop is CASSERPRVGQTPYNEQFF. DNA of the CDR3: TGTGCCAGCAGTGAGAGGCCTAGAGTGGGACAGACCCCCTACAATGAGCAGTTCTTC.